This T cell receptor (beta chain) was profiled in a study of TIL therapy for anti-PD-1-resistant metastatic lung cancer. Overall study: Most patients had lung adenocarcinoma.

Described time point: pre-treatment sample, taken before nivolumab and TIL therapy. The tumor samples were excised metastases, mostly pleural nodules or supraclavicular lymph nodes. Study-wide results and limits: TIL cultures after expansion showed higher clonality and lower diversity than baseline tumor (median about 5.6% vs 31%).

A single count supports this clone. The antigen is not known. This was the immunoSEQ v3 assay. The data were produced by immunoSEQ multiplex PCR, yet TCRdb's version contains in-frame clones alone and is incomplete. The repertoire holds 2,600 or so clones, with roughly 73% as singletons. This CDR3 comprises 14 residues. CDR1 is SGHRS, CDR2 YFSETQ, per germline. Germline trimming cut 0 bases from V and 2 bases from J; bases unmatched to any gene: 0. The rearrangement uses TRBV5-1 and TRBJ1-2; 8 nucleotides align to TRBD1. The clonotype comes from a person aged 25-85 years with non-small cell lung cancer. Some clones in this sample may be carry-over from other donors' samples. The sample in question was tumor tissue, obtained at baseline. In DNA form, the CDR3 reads TGCGCCAGCAGCTTGGGACAGGGGAACTATGGCTACACCTTC. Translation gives CASSLGQGNYGYTF.